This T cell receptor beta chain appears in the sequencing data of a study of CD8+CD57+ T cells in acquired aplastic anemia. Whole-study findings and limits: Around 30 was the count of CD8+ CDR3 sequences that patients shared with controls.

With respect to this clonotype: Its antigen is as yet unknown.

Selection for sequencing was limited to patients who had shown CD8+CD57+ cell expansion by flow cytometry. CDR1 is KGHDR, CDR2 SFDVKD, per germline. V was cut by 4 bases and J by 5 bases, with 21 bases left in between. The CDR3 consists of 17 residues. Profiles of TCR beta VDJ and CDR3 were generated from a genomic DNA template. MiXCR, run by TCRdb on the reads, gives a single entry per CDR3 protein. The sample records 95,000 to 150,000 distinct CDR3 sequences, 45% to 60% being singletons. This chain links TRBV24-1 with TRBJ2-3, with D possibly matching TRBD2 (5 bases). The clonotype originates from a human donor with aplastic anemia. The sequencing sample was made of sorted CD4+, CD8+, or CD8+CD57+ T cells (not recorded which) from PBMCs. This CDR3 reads CATSDLPIATAGDTQYF. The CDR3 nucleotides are TGTGCCACCAGTGACCTCCCGATTGCCACGGCGGGAGATACGCAGTATTTT.